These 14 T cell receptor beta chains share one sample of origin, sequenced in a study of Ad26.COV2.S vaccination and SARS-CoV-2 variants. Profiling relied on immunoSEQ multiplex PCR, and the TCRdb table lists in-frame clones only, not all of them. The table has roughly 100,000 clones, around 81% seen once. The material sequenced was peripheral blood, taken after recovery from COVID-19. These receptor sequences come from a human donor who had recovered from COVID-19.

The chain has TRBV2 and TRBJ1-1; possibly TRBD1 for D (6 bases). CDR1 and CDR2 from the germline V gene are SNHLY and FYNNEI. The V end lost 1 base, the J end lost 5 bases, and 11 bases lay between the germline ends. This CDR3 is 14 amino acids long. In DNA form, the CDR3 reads TGTGCCAGCAGTGAAGAGGGGAGGGGGACTGAAGCTTTCTTT. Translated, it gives CASSEEGRGTEAFF. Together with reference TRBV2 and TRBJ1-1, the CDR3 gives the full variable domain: EPEVTQTPSHQVTQMGQEVILRCVPISNHLYFYWYRQILGQKVEFLVSFYNNEISEKSEIFDDQFSVERPDGSNFTLKIRSTKLEDSAMYFCASSEEGRGTEAFFGQGTRLTVV.

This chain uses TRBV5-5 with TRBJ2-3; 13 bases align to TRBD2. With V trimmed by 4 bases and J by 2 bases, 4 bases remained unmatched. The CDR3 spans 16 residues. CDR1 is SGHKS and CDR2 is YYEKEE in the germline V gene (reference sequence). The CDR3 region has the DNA TGTGCCAGCAGCACGGGACTAGCGGGAATCACAGATACGCAGTATTTT. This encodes CASSTGLAGITDTQYF. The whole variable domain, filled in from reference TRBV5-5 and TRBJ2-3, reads DAGVTQSPTHLIKTRGQQVTLRCSPISGHKSVSWYQQVLGQGPQFIFQYYEKEERGRGNFPDRFSARQFPNYSSELNVNALLLGDSALYLCASSTGLAGITDTQYFGPGTRLTVL.

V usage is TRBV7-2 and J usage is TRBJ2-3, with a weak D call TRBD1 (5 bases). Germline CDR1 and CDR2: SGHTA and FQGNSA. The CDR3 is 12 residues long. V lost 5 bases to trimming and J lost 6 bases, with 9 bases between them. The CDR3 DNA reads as TGTGCCAGCAGCCGCTACAGGGATACGCAGTATTTT. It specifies CASSRYRDTQYF.

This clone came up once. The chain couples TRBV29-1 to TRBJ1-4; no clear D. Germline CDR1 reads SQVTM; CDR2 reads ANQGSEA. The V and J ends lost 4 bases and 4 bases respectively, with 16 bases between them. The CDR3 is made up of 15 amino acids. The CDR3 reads CSVGDEVAINEKLFF. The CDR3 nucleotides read TGCAGCGTTGGTGACGAGGTGGCGATTAATGAAAAACTGTTTTTT.

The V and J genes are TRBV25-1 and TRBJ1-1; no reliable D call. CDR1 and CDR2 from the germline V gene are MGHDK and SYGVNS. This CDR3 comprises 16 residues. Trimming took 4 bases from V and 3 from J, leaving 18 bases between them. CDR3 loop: CASSAGLLGDDTEAFF. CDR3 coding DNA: TGTGCCAGCAGTGCAGGCTTACTTGGAGACGACACTGAAGCTTTCTTT. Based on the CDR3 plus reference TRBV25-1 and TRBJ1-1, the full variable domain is EADIYQTPRYLVIGTGKKITLECSQTMGHDKMYWYQQDPGMELHLIHYSYGVNSTEKGDLSSESTVSRIRTEHFPLTLESARPSHTSQYLCASSAGLLGDDTEAFFGQGTRLTVV.

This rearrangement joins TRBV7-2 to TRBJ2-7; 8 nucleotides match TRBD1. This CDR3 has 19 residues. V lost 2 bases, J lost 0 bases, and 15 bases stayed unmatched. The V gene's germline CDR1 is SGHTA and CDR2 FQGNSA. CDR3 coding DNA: TGTGCCAGCAGCTTATCCACCCAACTCGGACAGGGTTACTCCTACGAGCAGTACTTC. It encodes CASSLSTQLGQGYSYEQYF.

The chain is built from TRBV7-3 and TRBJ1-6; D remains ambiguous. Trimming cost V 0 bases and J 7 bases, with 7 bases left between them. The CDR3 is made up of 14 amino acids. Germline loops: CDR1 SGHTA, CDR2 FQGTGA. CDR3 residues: CASSLTGRNSPLHF. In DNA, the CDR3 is TGTGCCAGCAGCTTAACAGGGAGGAATTCACCCCTCCACTTT.

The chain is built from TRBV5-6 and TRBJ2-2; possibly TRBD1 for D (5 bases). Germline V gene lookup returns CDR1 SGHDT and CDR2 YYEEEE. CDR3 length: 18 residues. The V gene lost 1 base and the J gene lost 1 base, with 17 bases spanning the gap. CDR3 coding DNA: TGTGCCAGCAGCTTGTCCCACAGGCCTCCTGGGAACACCGGGGAGCTGTTTTTT. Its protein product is CASSLSHRPPGNTGELFF.

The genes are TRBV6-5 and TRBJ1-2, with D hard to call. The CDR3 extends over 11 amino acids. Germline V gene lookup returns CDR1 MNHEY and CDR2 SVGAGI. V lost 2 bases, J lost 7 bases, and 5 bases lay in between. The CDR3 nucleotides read TGTGCCAGCAGTTACGAGGGTGGCTACACCTTC. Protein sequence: CASSYEGGYTF.

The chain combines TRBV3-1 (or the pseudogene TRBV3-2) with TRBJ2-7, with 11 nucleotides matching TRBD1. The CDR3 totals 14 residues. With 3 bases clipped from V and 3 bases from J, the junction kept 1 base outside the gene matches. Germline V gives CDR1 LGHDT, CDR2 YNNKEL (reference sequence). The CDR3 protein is CASSQGQGVYEQYF. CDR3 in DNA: TGTGCCAGCAGCCAGGGACAGGGGGTCTACGAGCAGTACTTC.

This chain's CDR3 is CSALRDSHTEAFF. CDR3 nucleotides: TGCAGCGCACTTCGGGACAGTCACACTGAAGCTTTCTTT. The J gene is TRBJ1-1, the V gene TRBV29-1; 7 bases agree with TRBD1. Germline V CDR1 and CDR2: SQVTM, ANQGSEA. The ends lost 7 bases at V and 3 bases at J; junction bases unmatched: 8. The CDR3 is made up of 13 amino acids.

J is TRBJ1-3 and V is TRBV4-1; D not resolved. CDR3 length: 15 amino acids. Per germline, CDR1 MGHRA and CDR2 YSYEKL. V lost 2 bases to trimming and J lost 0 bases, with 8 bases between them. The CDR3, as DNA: TGCGCCAGCAGCCAAACCCAGGACTCTGGAAACACCATATATTTT. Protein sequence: CASSQTQDSGNTIYF.

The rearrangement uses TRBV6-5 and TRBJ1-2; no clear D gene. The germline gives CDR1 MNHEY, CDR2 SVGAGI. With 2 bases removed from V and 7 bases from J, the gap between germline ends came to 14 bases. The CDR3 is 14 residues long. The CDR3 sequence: CASSYTLRERGYTF. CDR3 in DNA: TGTGCCAGCAGTTACACATTAAGGGAGCGTGGCTACACCTTC.

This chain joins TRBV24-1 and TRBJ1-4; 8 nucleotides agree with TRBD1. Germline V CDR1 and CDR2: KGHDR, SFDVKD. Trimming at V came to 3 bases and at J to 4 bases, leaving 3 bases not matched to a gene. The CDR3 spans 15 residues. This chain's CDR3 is CATSDPGQDNEKLFF. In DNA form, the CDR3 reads TGTGCCACCAGTGATCCGGGACAGGATAATGAAAAACTGTTTTTT.